This TCR beta chain appears in the sequencing data of a study of early T cells in non-severe SARS-CoV-2 infection. The CDR3 has 17 residues. Germline CDR1 reads MNHEY; CDR2 reads SVGEGT. V lost 5 bases, J lost 0 bases, and 12 bases stayed unmatched. This clonotype showed up just a few times. TCRdb reprocessed the 5' RACE reads via MiXCR and lists one record per CDR3 protein. The sample lists 50,000 or so distinct CDR3 sequences; over 9.5% were seen once. The sample taken for sequencing was whole blood. The sequence was collected from an adult who was a healthcare worker with PCR-confirmed SARS-CoV-2 infection or an uninfected control (not recorded which). The V call is TRBV6-2 or TRBV6-3, the J call TRBJ1-1; 7 positions match TRBD1. CDR3 nucleotides: TGTGCCAGCAGTCCCTGGACAGGAGCTAGCATGAACACTGAAGCTTTCTTT. Translated, it gives CASSPWTGASMNTEAFF.